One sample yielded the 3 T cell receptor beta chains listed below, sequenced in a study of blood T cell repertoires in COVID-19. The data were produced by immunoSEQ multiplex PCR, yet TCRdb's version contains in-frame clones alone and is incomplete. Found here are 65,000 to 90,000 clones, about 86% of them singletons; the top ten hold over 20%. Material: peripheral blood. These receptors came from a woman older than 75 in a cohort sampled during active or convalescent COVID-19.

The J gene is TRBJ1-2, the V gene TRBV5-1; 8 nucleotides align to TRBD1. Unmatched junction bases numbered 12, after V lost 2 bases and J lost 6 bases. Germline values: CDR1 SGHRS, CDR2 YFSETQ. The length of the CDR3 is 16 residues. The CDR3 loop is CASSLSPDRAVDGYTF. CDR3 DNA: TGCGCCAGCAGCTTATCTCCGGACAGGGCCGTGGATGGCTACACCTTC.

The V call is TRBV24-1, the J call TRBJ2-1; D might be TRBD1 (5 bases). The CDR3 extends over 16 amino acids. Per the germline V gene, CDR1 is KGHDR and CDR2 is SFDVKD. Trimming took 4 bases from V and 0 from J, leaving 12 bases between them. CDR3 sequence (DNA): TGTGCCACCAGTGAGTCAACAGGCGCCTCCTACAATGAGCAGTTCTTC. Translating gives CATSESTGASYNEQFF.

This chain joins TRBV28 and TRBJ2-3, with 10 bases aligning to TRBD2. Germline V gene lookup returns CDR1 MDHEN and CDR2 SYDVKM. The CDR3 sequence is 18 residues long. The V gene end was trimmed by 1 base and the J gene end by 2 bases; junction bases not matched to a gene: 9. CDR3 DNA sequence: TGTGCCAGCAGTTTATCCCCTAGCGGGAGTGGGTTCACAGATACGCAGTATTTT. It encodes CASSLSPSGSGFTDTQYF. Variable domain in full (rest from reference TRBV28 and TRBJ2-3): DVKVTQSSRYLVKRTGEKVFLECVQDMDHENMFWYRQDPGLGLRLIYFSYDVKMKEKGDIPEGYSVSREKKERFSLILESASTNQTSMYLCASSLSPSGSGFTDTQYFGPGTRLTVL.